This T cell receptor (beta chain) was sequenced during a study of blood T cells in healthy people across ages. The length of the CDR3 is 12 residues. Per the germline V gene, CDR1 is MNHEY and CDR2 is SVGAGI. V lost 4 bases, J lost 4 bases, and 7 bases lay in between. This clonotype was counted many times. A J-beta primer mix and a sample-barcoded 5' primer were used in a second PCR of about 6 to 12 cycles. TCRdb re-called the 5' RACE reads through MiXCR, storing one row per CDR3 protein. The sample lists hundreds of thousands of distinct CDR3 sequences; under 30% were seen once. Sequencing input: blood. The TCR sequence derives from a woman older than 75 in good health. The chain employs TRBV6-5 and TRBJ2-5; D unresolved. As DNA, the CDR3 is TGTGCCAGCAGTTCACGGAGAGAGACCCAGTACTTC. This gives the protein CASSSRRETQYF.